The 9 T cell receptor beta chains presented below share a single source sample, sequenced in a study of T cell clusters in autoimmune cytopenias. TRB amplification used approximately 250 ng of peripheral blood genomic DNA. TRB rearrangements were amplified by touch-down multiplex PCR with mixed TRB-A/B primers. TCRdb re-called the multiplex PCR reads, yielding one record per CDR3 amino acid sequence without DNA. This sample's clone table lists 9,500 to 15,000 distinct CDR3 sequences. The sample was also linked to a second study, of T cell repertoires in aging, cancer and after chemotherapy.

Sequenced material: peripheral blood. These receptors all come from a human donor in good health.

Frequency places this clonotype as medium-sized (0.01 to 0.1%). This chain links TRBV7-9 with TRBJ2-7; with no DNA, the TCRdb D assignment of TRBD1 cannot be verified. Germline CDR1 SEHNR, CDR2 FQNEAQ (reference sequence). This CDR3 region has 13 residues. The CDR3 protein is CASSTGRSYEQYF.

The gene calls are TRBV19 and TRBJ1-1. CDR3 length equals 14 residues. The V gene's germline CDR1 is LNHDA and CDR2 SQIVND (reference sequence). The CDR3 spells CASSEIPASSEAFF.

This chain uses TRBV6-2 or TRBV6-3 with TRBJ1-5; TCRdb lists TRBD1, though no DNA is available to test this call. Germline-derived CDR1 and CDR2 are MNHEY and SVGEGT. The CDR3 length is 14 residues. CDR3 protein: CASRGDSSYQPQHF.

This clonotype is labeled medium-sized based on frequency. The V gene is TRBV11-1, the J gene TRBJ1-4; without DNA, the TCRdb call of TRBD1 cannot be checked. This CDR3 spans 14 amino acids. CDR1 SGHAT and CDR2 FQDESV come from the germline V gene (reference sequence). This CDR3 is CASSLDRWTEKLFF.

The chain recombines TRBV5-1 with TRBJ1-1; TCRdb reports TRBD1, a call that lacks DNA to check it against. Germline CDR1 is SGHRS and CDR2 is YFSETQ. This CDR3 has 14 amino acids. The chain's CDR3 is CASSQATGAARAFF.

The chain recombines TRBV12-3 or TRBV12-4 with TRBJ1-6; TCRdb designates TRBD1, a call that cannot be tested without DNA. The CDR3 totals 12 residues. CDR3 residues: CASSLLGAPLHF.

The V call is TRBV7-2, the J call TRBJ1-6. This CDR3 contains 12 residues. Germline V lookup: CDR1 SGHTA, CDR2 FQGNSA. The CDR3 here is CASSSVGSPLHF. The full variable domain, its missing parts supplied by reference TRBV7-2 and TRBJ1-6, is GAGVSQSPSNKVTEKGKDVELRCDPISGHTALYWYRQSLGQGLEFLIYFQGNSAPDKSGLPSDRFSAERTGGSVSTLTIQRTQQEDSAVYLCASSSVGSPLHFGNGTRLTVT.

The V gene is TRBV5-6, the J gene TRBJ1-2; the D call of TRBD1 rests on TCRdb alone, since no DNA is present to check it. Germline assignment: CDR1 SGHDT and CDR2 YYEEEE. This CDR3 spans 15 amino acids. The CDR3 spells CASSSPTVSNYGYTF.

The chain is built from TRBV5-4 and TRBJ1-1. CDR1 is SGHNT, CDR2 YYREEE, per germline (reference sequence). This CDR3 has 12 amino acids. The CDR3 here is CASSLQEGDAFF.